These 8 T cell receptor beta chains share one sample of origin, sequenced in a study of blood T cell repertoires in COVID-19. TCRdb's copy holds only in-frame clones and misses some; the assay was immunoSEQ multiplex PCR. Of some 25,000 clones listed, roughly nine tenths are singletons. Sequences were obtained from peripheral blood. The receptors here all came from a man in his 70s with COVID-19, enrolled during active disease.

CDR3 in amino acids: CASSSGTSYNEQFF. The DNA of the CDR3 is TGTGCCAGCAGCTCGGGGACAAGCTACAATGAGCAGTTCTTC. The gene calls are TRBV7-8 and TRBJ2-1, with D tentatively TRBD1 (6 bases). From germline, CDR1 is SGHVS and CDR2 FQNEAQ. The CDR3 is made up of 14 amino acids. Trimming shortened V by 4 bases and J by 3 bases, and 10 bases separated the two germline ends.

V gene TRBV6-6 combines with J gene TRBJ1-1, with no clear D. Germline lookup yields CDR1 MNHNY and CDR2 SVGAGI (reference sequence). The CDR3 runs 12 residues. V lost 7 bases, J lost 4 bases, and 10 bases lay in between. Here the CDR3 reads CASKSGSTEAFF. For the CDR3, the DNA is TGTGCCAGCAAGTCGGGGTCCACTGAAGCTTTCTTT.

V usage is TRBV30 and J usage is TRBJ2-1, with a weak D call TRBD1 (6 bases). Germline V lookup: CDR1 GTSNPN, CDR2 SVGIG (reference sequence). This CDR3 has 12 residues. V was trimmed by 5 bases and J by 9 bases, leaving 14 bases between them. CDR3 sequence (DNA): TGTGCCTGGGACCTTAGGGGGACTGAGCAGTTCTTC. Translating gives CAWDLRGTEQFF. The whole variable domain, remainder taken from reference TRBV30 and TRBJ2-1, is SQTIHQWPATLVQPVGSPLSLECTVEGTSNPNLYWYRQAAGRGLQLLFYSVGIGQISSEVPQNLSASRPQDRQFILSSKKLLLSDSGFYLCAWDLRGTEQFFGPGTRLTVL.

This clone was counted only a few times. The V and J genes are TRBV5-1 and TRBJ2-7, with D perhaps matching TRBD2 (5 bases). The V end lost 2 bases, the J end lost 2 bases, and 8 bases lay between the germline ends. Germline CDR1 is SGHRS and CDR2 is YFSETQ. This CDR3 has 13 amino acids. In nucleotides, the CDR3 is TGCGCCAGCAGCTTCGAGGGCCCCTACGAGCAGTACTTC. It specifies CASSFEGPYEQYF.

This chain uses TRBV5-6 with TRBJ1-5; no clear D. Germline V gene sequence: CDR1 SGHDT, CDR2 YYEEEE. This CDR3 is 15 amino acids long. V was pared by 2 bases and J by 5 bases, with 14 bases between. The DNA for the CDR3 is TGTGCCAGCAGCTTAGGCCCGCCAGGCGATCAGCCCCAGCATTTT. Protein product: CASSLGPPGDQPQHF.

The CDR3 is CASSLEGLEQYF. The DNA of the CDR3 is TGTGCCAGCAGCTTAGAGGGGTTGGAGCAGTACTTC. The chain employs TRBV7-8 and TRBJ2-7; tentative D call: TRBD1 (5 bases). CDR3 size: 12 residues. V was cut by 1 base and J by 7 bases, with 8 bases left in between. Germline loops: CDR1 SGHVS, CDR2 FQNEAQ.

V usage is TRBV12-5 and J usage is TRBJ2-3; TRBD2 might be the D (5 bases). The germline V and J ends were trimmed by 5 bases and 0 bases, with 15 bases remaining between them. Germline loops: CDR1 LGHNT, CDR2 FRNRAP. The CDR3 totals 16 residues. The CDR3 sequence: CASGPPDYLSTDTQYF. In DNA form, the CDR3 reads TGTGCTAGTGGTCCGCCTGACTACCTCAGCACAGATACGCAGTATTTT.

The chain is built from TRBV28 and TRBJ2-1; unclear D gene. The CDR3 extends over 15 amino acids. Trimming left V 4 bases short and J 3 bases short, with 13 bases between. In germline, CDR1 is MDHEN, CDR2 SYDVKM. The CDR3 coding sequence is TGTGCCAGCAGTTCCCGACTTCTGGACTACAATGAGCAGTTCTTC. Protein product: CASSSRLLDYNEQFF.